This passage covers 18 T cell receptor beta chains from one sample sequenced in a study of T cell clonality in common variable immunodeficiency. The protocol was immunoSEQ multiplex PCR, while the TCRdb copy is restricted to in-frame clones and leaves out a portion. The table lists around 47,000 clones, with no singletons. Sequenced sample: peripheral blood mononuclear cells. These receptors originate from a person aged 18 to 70 in good health.

This clone was counted many times. The sequence runs out 3 residues before the end of the CDR3; the remainder is reconstructed from the germline J gene. The gene calls are TRBV6-2 or TRBV6-3 and TRBJ2-1; 9 bases map to TRBD2. Germline V gene sequence: CDR1 MNHEY, CDR2 SVGEGT. Losses at the gene ends were 3 bases for V and 2 bases for J; bases not matched to a gene: 5. This CDR3 region has 16 residues. CDR3 DNA, as far as it was read: TGTGCCAGCAGTTATTATGGACTAGCGCCCTACAATGAG. This codes for CASSYYGLAPYNE. The CDR3 in full is CASSYYGLAPYNEQFF.

This clone was seen ten or more times. The CDR3 end falls 3 residues outside the read, so it is completed with the germline J gene. The rearrangement links TRBV30 to TRBJ1-2; no definite D call. The germline V and J ends were trimmed by 3 bases and 4 bases, with 15 bases remaining between them. The CDR3 loop spans 14 amino acids. CDR1 GTSNPN and CDR2 SVGIG come from the germline V gene (reference sequence). The CDR3: CAWSGSSRSYGYTF. The part of the CDR3 DNA that was read is TGTGCCTGGAGCGGCTCCTCGCGGAGCTATGGC.

This clone was counted many times. With the read ending 3 residues before the CDR3 end, the germline J gene is used to fill in that end. V gene TRBV20-1 combines with J gene TRBJ1-3; no clear D gene. The V and J ends lost 3 bases and 0 bases respectively, with 9 bases between them. Looked up from germline, CDR1 is DFQATT and CDR2 is SNEGSKA (reference sequence). The CDR3 runs 14 residues. Partial CDR3 DNA: TGCAGTGCTAGGGGCGCGTTCTCTGGAAACACC. It codes for CSARGAFSGNT. In full, the CDR3 is CSARGAFSGNTIYF.

This clone has ten or more counts. The read comes to an end 3 residues before the CDR3 does, leaving the germline J gene to fill in the end. The genes are TRBV4-1 and TRBJ2-2, with D possibly matching TRBD1 (5 bases). V shed 0 bases and J shed 2 bases, with 13 bases lying between them. The CDR3 has 17 residues. CDR1 is MGHRA and CDR2 is YSYEKL in the germline V gene. Here the CDR3 reads CASSQDPGHTNTGELFF. Incomplete CDR3 DNA: TGCGCCAGCAGCCAAGATCCAGGACATACCAACACCGGGGAG.

This clone was found many times. The missing CDR3 end, 3 residues past where the read stops, is filled in from the germline J gene. The chain recombines TRBV6-4 with TRBJ1-6, with no clear D. Germline V CDR1 and CDR2: MRHNA, SNTAGT. The CDR3 covers 12 residues. The V and J ends lost 8 bases and 7 bases respectively, with 9 bases between them. The DNA read from the CDR3 is TGTGCCAGCCGGTTATCCAATTCACCC. It codes for CASRLSNSP. The entire CDR3 protein reads CASRLSNSPLHF.

This clone showed up many times. The CDR3 goes on 3 residues after the read ends, and that part is filled in from the germline J gene. V is TRBV5-1 and J is TRBJ2-3, with TRBD1 as a possible D gene (6 bases). The CDR3 covers 14 residues. Germline V gene lookup returns CDR1 SGHRS and CDR2 YFSETQ. V was clipped by 6 bases and J by 0 bases, with 11 bases between them. The CDR3 sequence is CASKTGGSTDTQYF. Partial CDR3 DNA: TGCGCCAGCAAGACAGGAGGTAGCACAGATACG. Using reference TRBV5-1 and TRBJ2-3 for the parts outside the CDR3, the full variable domain is KAGVTQTPRYLIKTRGQQVTLSCSPISGHRSVSWYQQTPGQGLQFLFEYFSETQRNKGNFPGRFSGRQFSNSRSEMNVSTLELGDSALYLCASKTGGSTDTQYFGPGTRLTVL.

This clone was counted between two and nine times. The read ends 3 residues shy of where the CDR3 ends; the end is completed using the germline J gene. The chain combines TRBV5-1 with TRBJ2-1, with TRBD1 matching over 8 bases. From germline, CDR1 is SGHRS and CDR2 YFSETQ. CDR3 length equals 18 residues. The ends lost 4 bases at V and 2 bases at J; junction bases unmatched: 14. The CDR3 is CASSPRPGPGQAYNEQFF. Partial CDR3 DNA: TGCGCCAGCAGCCCTAGGCCCGGGCCGGGACAGGCCTACAATGAG.

This clone was observed at least ten times. The read falls 3 residues short of the CDR3 end, and the missing part is taken from the germline J gene. This sequence joins TRBV7-8 and TRBJ1-1, with unresolved D. The CDR3 contains 13 residues. Germline-derived CDR1 and CDR2 are SGHVS and FQNEAQ. The ends were cut back, 3 bases at V and 3 bases at J, with 8 bases in the middle. The sequenced part of the CDR3 DNA is TGTGCCAGCAGCTTTCGGGTGGACACTGAA. It encodes CASSFRVDTE. The whole CDR3 reads CASSFRVDTEAFF.

Comment on this clone: The observed sequence ends 3 residues before the CDR3 terminus, with the missing tail filled in from the germline J gene. This same CDR3 is encoded by further DNA sequences in the sample. This sequence joins TRBV7-8 and TRBJ1-2; D ambiguous. CDR3 size: 14 residues. The ends were cut back, 2 bases at V and 2 bases at J, with 9 bases in the middle. Germline V gene sequence: CDR1 SGHVS, CDR2 FQNEAQ. The DNA read from the CDR3 is TGTGCCAGCAGCTTAAGCGCTGAAAACTATGGC. Its protein is CASSLSAENYG. The complete CDR3 protein is CASSLSAENYGYTF.

This clone was seen at least ten times. The read ends 3 residues shy of where the CDR3 ends; the end is completed using the germline J gene. The V and J genes are TRBV6-2 or TRBV6-3 and TRBJ1-4; D is possibly TRBD1 (5 bases). The CDR3 runs to 14 residues. The V gene lost 0 bases and the J gene lost 8 bases, with 10 bases spanning the gap. Germline V gene data show CDR1 as MNHEY and CDR2 as SVGEGT. CDR3 bases read: TGTGCCAGCAGTTACTCGGGGCCCCCGGAAAAA. Translating gives CASSYSGPPEK. The full CDR3 protein is CASSYSGPPEKLFF.

This clone was counted at least ten times. The read terminates 3 residues before the CDR3 end, so the remaining end is supplied by the germline J gene. The chain employs TRBV5-1 and TRBJ2-1; 12 bases map to TRBD2. After removal of 4 bases from V and 5 bases from J, the junction contained 4 bases not matched to a gene. This CDR3 region has 15 residues. Germline V CDR1 and CDR2: SGHRS, YFSETQ. The CDR3 sequence is CASSQTSGSHNEQFF. CDR3 DNA, as far as it was read: TGCGCCAGCAGCCAGACTAGCGGGAGCCACAATGAG.

This clone was detected ten times or more. Read sequence stops 3 residues before the CDR3 end, and the germline J gene provides the missing end. The chain is built from TRBV4-1 and TRBJ2-7, with D perhaps matching TRBD1 (6 bases). CDR3 length: 18 amino acids. V was clipped by 1 base and J by 0 bases, with 19 bases between them. The germline CDR1 and CDR2 sequences are MGHRA and YSYEKL. The CDR3 bases that were read are TGCGCCAGCAGCCAAGGAGGAGCCGGGACACGGTTCTCCTACGAG. Translated: CASSQGGAGTRFSYE. The full CDR3 is CASSQGGAGTRFSYEQYF.

This clone was found many times. The CDR3 bases that were read are TGCGCCAGCAGCCAAGCGCGGTCTTACGAG. It is translated as CASSQARSYE. The CDR3 in full is CASSQARSYEQYF. V usage is TRBV4-1 and J usage is TRBJ2-7, with no clear D. The CDR3 end falls 3 residues outside the read, so it is completed with the germline J gene. CDR3 size: 13 residues. The V gene's germline CDR1 is MGHRA and CDR2 YSYEKL. Trimming cost V 1 base and J 4 bases, with 8 bases left between them.

This clone has a count of ten or more. Coverage ceases 3 residues before the CDR3 finishes, and the germline J gene fills in the end. The chain carries TRBV7-9 and TRBJ1-5; TRBD1 matches 11 bases. This CDR3 spans 15 amino acids. With V trimmed by 4 bases and J by 4 bases, 3 bases remained unmatched. CDR1 and CDR2 (germline): SEHNR, FQNEAQ (reference sequence). Partial CDR3 DNA: TGTGCCAGCAGCTCCGGACAGGGGGCGAATCAGCCC. It is translated as CASSSGQGANQP. The whole CDR3 protein reads CASSSGQGANQPQHF. Combining the CDR3 with reference TRBV7-9 and TRBJ1-5 gives the whole variable domain DTGVSQNPRHKITKRGQNVTFRCDPISEHNRLYWYRQTLGQGPEFLTYFQNEAQLEKSRLLSDRFSAERPKGSFSTLEIQRTEQGDSAMYLCASSSGQGANQPQHFGDGTRLSIL.

The sample holds a few counts of this clone. A junction end diverges from the germline sequence, so it may reflect a read error. The sequenced CDR3 bases are TGTGCTAGCAGCCTAGGCGGGACAGAAAGCAATGAC. Translation: CASSLGGTESND. The full CDR3 protein is CASSLGGTESNDYTF. The V call is TRBV7-7, the J call TRBJ1-2; 7 positions agree with TRBD1. The CDR3 end lies 3 residues beyond the end of the read and is filled in from the germline J gene. Germline V gene lookup returns CDR1 SSHAT and CDR2 FNYEAQ (reference sequence). The CDR3 length is 15 residues.

In this sample, this clone turned up many times. The CDR3 is cut off 3 residues early in the read; its end comes from the germline J gene. V is TRBV11-3 and J is TRBJ2-5; possibly TRBD2 for D (7 bases). The length of the CDR3 is 15 residues. The germline V gene encodes CDR1 SGHNT and CDR2 YENEEA. V was clipped by 4 bases and J by 2 bases, with 14 bases between them. This CDR3 is CASSSRGAPQETQYF. The sequenced part of the CDR3 DNA is TGTGCCAGCAGCTCTCGGGGGGCACCTCAAGAGACC.

This clone was recorded at least ten times. The CDR3 is cut off 3 residues early in the read; its end comes from the germline J gene. The chain combines TRBV12-3 or TRBV12-4 with TRBJ2-7, with 7 bases lining up with TRBD1. The CDR3 has 14 residues. J was trimmed by 3 bases and V by 4 bases; bases with no gene match: 6. CDR3 in amino acids: CASSYRTGDYEQYF. CDR3 DNA, as far as it was read: TGTGCCAGCAGTTACAGGACAGGAGACTACGAG.

This clone showed up many times. The sequence runs out 3 residues before the end of the CDR3; the remainder is reconstructed from the germline J gene. The gene calls are TRBV27 and TRBJ2-1, with 7 bases aligning to TRBD2. J lost 8 bases, V lost 3 bases, and 10 bases had no gene match. This CDR3 is 15 amino acids long. Germline-derived CDR1 and CDR2 are MNHEY and SMNVEV (reference sequence). The sequenced part of the CDR3 DNA is TGTGCCAGCAGTTTTTGGGAGACCGCGGGGGATGAG. As protein: CASSFWETAGDE. From start to end, the CDR3 is CASSFWETAGDEQFF.